The T cell receptor (beta chain) under discussion was sequenced for a study of blood T cell repertoires in COVID-19. Study-level information: Samples representing acute and convalescent COVID-19 were sourced from the United States, Italy and Spain.

In germline, CDR1 is LNHDA, CDR2 SQIVND (reference sequence). The V end was cut by 2 bases, the J end by 1 base, with 17 bases between. This CDR3 region has 17 residues. Original processing notes: Using reference gene primer amplification, nucleated cell counts were estimated. Clones were sequenced by immunoSEQ multiplex PCR, and TCRdb holds only the in-frame ones, with some missing. V and J calls and clone size are as listed in that table; D and trimming were resolved from the DNA. Among over 120,000 clones listed, over 60% were seen once. This clone was seen more than once but under ten times. What was sequenced was peripheral blood. This sequence originates from a woman aged 80 or older with active or convalescent COVID-19. V is TRBV19 and J is TRBJ1-2; D perhaps matches TRBD1 (5 bases). This CDR3 is CASSIPGQGGFNYGYTF. The CDR3 coding sequence is TGTGCCAGTAGTATACCCGGCCAGGGCGGATTTAACTATGGCTACACCTTC.